This T cell receptor beta chain is from a study of cytomegalovirus exposure and HLA in healthy donors. Across the study: Unique TCRs from HLA-typed donors, 70 million to 85 million of them, were held in an early data release.

Notes on this clone: The target antigen is unknown.

V lost 3 bases and J 8 bases, leaving 10 bases between the germline ends. The germline CDR1 and CDR2 sequences are LNHDA and SQIVND (reference sequence). The CDR3 contains 12 residues. Findings and caveats of the study: In a later analysis, specific HLA alleles were associated with some 16,000 TCR beta sequences at a 0.05 false discovery rate.

The PCR used 60 Vbeta and 13 Jbeta primers. Generated by immunoSEQ multiplex PCR, the TCRdb table keeps only in-frame clones and is missing some. Among some 150,000 clones listed, less than 85% were seen once. Sequences were obtained from PBMCs. The chain joins TRBV19 to TRBJ1-2; the D is unclear. This clonotype was sampled from a middle-aged man in good health and CMV-seronegative. The CDR3 region has the DNA TGTGCCAGTAGTATGAGCGGGGTCGGCTACACCTTC. Translating gives CASSMSGVGYTF.